The text below deals with one TCR beta chain. Its cognate antigen is unknown. This sample is drawn from a study of cytomegalovirus exposure and HLA in healthy donors. Broader study findings: First-cohort TCR clusters tended to co-occur in the 120 or so validation repertoires, a later analysis found. The majority of TCR sequences were rare, yet some public TCRs appeared in many donors. The classifier reportedly diagnosed cytomegalovirus status with high specificity and sensitivity. The investigators catalogued 150 to 200 TCR beta chains as cytomegalovirus-associated.

Method: immunoSEQ multiplex PCR; TCRdb's copy keeps in-frame clones and lacks some. The data hold around 160,000 clones, with around 90% observed a single time. CDR1 is MNHNS, CDR2 SASEGT, per germline. With 2 bases removed from V and 2 bases from J, the gap between germline ends came to 9 bases. This CDR3 spans 14 amino acids. The receptor was derived from a young woman in good health and CMV-seropositive. The chain has TRBV6-1 and TRBJ1-2; no clear D. The material sequenced was PBMCs. CDR3 in amino acids: CASSENRRNYGYTF. For the CDR3, the DNA is TGTGCCAGCAGTGAAAACAGACGGAACTATGGCTACACCTTC.